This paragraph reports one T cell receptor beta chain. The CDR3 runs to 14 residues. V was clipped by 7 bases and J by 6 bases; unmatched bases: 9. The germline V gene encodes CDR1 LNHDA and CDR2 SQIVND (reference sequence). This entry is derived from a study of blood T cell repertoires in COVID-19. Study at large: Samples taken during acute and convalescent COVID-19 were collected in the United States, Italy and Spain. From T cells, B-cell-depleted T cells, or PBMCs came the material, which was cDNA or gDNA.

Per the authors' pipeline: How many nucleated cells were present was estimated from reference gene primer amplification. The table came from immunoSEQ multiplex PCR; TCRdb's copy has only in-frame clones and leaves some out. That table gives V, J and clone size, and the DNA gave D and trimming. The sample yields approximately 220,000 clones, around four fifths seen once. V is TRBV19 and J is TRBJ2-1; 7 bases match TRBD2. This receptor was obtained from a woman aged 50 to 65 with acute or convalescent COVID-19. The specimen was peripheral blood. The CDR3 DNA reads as TGTGCCAGTATAGCGGTCTGGGGGGGCAATGAGCAGTTCTTC. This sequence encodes CASIAVWGGNEQFF.